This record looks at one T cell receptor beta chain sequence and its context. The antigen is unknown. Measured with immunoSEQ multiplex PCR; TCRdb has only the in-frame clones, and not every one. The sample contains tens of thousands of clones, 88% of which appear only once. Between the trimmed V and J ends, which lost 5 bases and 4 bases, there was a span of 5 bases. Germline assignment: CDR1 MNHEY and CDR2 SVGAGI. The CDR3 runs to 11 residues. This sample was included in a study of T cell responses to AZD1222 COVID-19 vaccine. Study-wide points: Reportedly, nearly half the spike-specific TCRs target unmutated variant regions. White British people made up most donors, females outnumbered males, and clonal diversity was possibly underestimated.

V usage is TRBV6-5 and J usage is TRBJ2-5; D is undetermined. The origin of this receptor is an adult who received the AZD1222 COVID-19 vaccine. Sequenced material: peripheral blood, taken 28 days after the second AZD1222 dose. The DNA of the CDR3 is TGTGCCAGCAGTAACTTAGAGACCCAGTACTTC. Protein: CASSNLETQYF.